One sample yielded the 8 T cell receptor beta chains listed below, sequenced in a study of regulatory T cells in long-lasting Graves disease (dated by TCRdb to about 2021). Preparation of the library involved multiplex PCR. The sequencer was an Illumina HiSeq 4000. TCR beta libraries were built with iRepertoire HTBI primers and Arm-PCR amplification of CDR3 regions. The public reads were quality trimmed at Q25 with fastp and then assembled into clones with MiXCR by TCRdb, keeping productive beta chains. Rows are combined by CDR3 protein, so each entry shows the most common genes and DNA. Counted in this sample were about 220,000 distinct CDR3 sequences; roughly a fifth of them appeared once. The ten largest account for approximately 12% of the sample. The time point label, read with the paper, signifies: newly diagnosed GD, antithyroid drugs for less than 3 months. RNA was extracted from PBMCs in TRIzol for both TCR sequencing and RNA sequencing.

The data were also submitted as part of a second study, on T cells in Graves' hyperthyroidism and ophthalmopathy.

Sequenced here: peripheral blood mononuclear cells (PBMCs), sampled at new diagnosis, from a patient treated with antithyroid drugs. Receptors originate from a young woman with Graves disease. Donor details come from another sample of the same person, matched by shared clones.

This sequence joins TRBV6-1 and TRBJ2-7; D possibly corresponds to TRBD2 (5 bases). Trimming shortened V by 7 bases and J by 5 bases, and 18 bases separated the two germline ends. The CDR3 has 14 residues. From germline, CDR1 is MNHNS and CDR2 SASEGT. The CDR3 spells CASKNGRYRHEQYF. The CDR3 DNA is TGTGCCAGCAAGAATGGGAGATATCGCCACGAGCAGTACTTC.

This clonotype showed up many times. This rearrangement joins TRBV29-1 to TRBJ1-2; D gene ambiguous. Germline CDR1 and CDR2: SQVTM and ANQGSEA. Trimming took off 2 bases at V and 0 bases at J, with 7 bases between the two ends. This CDR3 is built from 13 residues. The CDR3 reads CSVERATNYGYTF. CDR3 nucleotides: TGCAGCGTTGAACGCGCCACTAACTATGGCTACACCTTC.

The chain uses TRBV11-1 and TRBJ2-1, with 9 bases identical to TRBD2. V was pared by 3 bases and J by 0 bases, with 9 bases of the junction left unmatched. Germline loops: CDR1 SGHAT, CDR2 FQDESV (reference sequence). The CDR3 covers 18 residues. Here the CDR3 reads CASSLGLAGHPSYNEQFF. For the CDR3, the DNA is TGTGCCAGCAGCTTGGGGCTAGCGGGACACCCCTCCTACAATGAGCAGTTCTTC.

This clonotype was counted at least ten times. The V and J genes are TRBV7-9 and TRBJ1-1; D is ambiguous. The V gene's germline CDR1 is SEHNR and CDR2 FQNEAQ (reference sequence). The CDR3 covers 15 residues. V lost 6 bases and J 1 base, leaving 15 bases between the germline ends. As DNA, the CDR3 is TGTGCCAGCAGTCTGGACGGTCTGGGGAACACTGAAGCTTTCTTT. Residues: CASSLDGLGNTEAFF.

This clonotype was counted at least ten times. The gene calls are TRBV7-9 and TRBJ1-1, with 8 bases aligning to TRBD1. The CDR3 runs 15 residues. The V gene end was trimmed by 5 bases and the J gene end by 0 bases; junction bases not matched to a gene: 5. In germline, CDR1 is SEHNR, CDR2 FQNEAQ (reference sequence). The CDR3 is CASSPYRGMNTEAFF. The DNA of the CDR3 is TGTGCCAGCAGCCCCTACAGGGGGATGAACACTGAAGCTTTCTTT.

This clonotype was counted many times. The CDR3 loop is CASSRTGAQPQHF. The CDR3 DNA sequence: TGTGCCAGCAGTCGGACAGGGGCTCAGCCCCAGCATTTT. The chain employs TRBV28 and TRBJ1-5; 9 positions agree with TRBD1. The V gene end was trimmed by 5 bases and the J gene end by 6 bases; junction bases not matched to a gene: 2. There are 13 residues in the CDR3. In germline, CDR1 is MDHEN, CDR2 SYDVKM.

The chain uses TRBV28 and TRBJ2-4; 9 bases agree with TRBD1. The J segment lost 13 bases and the V segment lost 2 bases, leaving 0 bases of the junction unmatched. Per the germline V gene, CDR1 is MDHEN and CDR2 is SYDVKM. This CDR3 contains 11 residues. The CDR3 nucleotides are TGTGCCAGCAGTTTAGGACAGGGGCAGTACTTC. Amino acids: CASSLGQGQYF.

The rearrangement joins TRBV11-2 to TRBJ1-1; unclear D gene. Germline V gene lookup returns CDR1 SGHAT and CDR2 FQNNGV. CDR3 length: 12 residues. Trimming took 1 base from V and 7 from J, leaving 7 bases between them. CDR3 in DNA: TGTGCCAGCAGCTTAGTGAGCCGTGAAGCTTTCTTT. Translated: CASSLVSREAFF.